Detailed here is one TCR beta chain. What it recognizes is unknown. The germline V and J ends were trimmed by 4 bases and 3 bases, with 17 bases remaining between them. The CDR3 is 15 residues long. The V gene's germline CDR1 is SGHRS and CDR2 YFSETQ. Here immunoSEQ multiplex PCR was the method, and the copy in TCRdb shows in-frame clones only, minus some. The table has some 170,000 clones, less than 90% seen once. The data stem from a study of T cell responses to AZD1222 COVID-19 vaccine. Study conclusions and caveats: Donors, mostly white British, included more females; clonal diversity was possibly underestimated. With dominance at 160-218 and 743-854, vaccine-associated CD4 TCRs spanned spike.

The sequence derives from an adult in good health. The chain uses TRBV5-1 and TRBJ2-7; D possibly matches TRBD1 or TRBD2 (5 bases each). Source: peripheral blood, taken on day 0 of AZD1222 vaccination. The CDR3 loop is CASSPGTPLHYEQYF. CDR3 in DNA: TGCGCCAGCAGCCCTGGGACCCCCCTCCACTACGAGCAGTACTTC.